This is a list of T cell receptor beta chains from one sample in a study of tumor-infiltrating lymphocytes in primary liver carcinoma. TCRdb recomputed calls from the multiplex PCR reads with MiXCR, one row per CDR3 protein. The data contain some 180,000 distinct CDR3 sequences, about 60% of them seen just once; the ten biggest clones take up around 68%. Sample: peripheral blood. The receptors here all came from a man in his forties or fifties with primary liver carcinoma and hepatitis B virus infection. The CDR3 runs from the conserved cysteine through the conserved F or W.

CDR3 protein,J gene,V gene,CDR3 length
CASSLGSNPDTQYF,TRBJ2-3,TRBV7-9,14
CASSHGQQHF,TRBJ1-5,TRBV28,10
CASSLTESSYGYTF,TRBJ1-2,TRBV7-9,14
CASSLKTGGADGYTF,TRBJ1-2,TRBV7-9,15
CASSLRGRQPQHF,TRBJ1-5,TRBV12-3/TRBV12-4,13
CASSSGISEEYF,TRBJ2-7,TRBV11-2,12
CSVSSESHERYF,TRBJ2-7,TRBV29-1,12
CASSFLHADGELFF,TRBJ2-2,TRBV5-8,14
CASSPGGYNEQFF,TRBJ2-1,TRBV6-6,13
CASSLLGVEGAYEQYF,TRBJ2-7,TRBV6-5,16
CASSLRDIFSYEQYF,TRBJ2-7,TRBV11-2,15
CASSYSSWGSYEQYF,TRBJ2-7,TRBV6-5,15
CASSLGLPNEQFF,TRBJ2-1,TRBV11-2,13
CASSSGGVDTDTQYF,TRBJ2-3,TRBV5-1,15
CASSYLTGTQYGYTF,TRBJ1-2,TRBV6-5,15
CASSFIGASGNTIYF,TRBJ1-3,TRBV12-3/TRBV12-4,15
CASSYVGEHYF,TRBJ2-7,TRBV11-2,11
CASSPQENTEAFF,TRBJ1-1,TRBV11-2,13
CASSLAYGDQYF,TRBJ2-7,TRBV12-3/TRBV12-4,12
CASSRDREDEQYF,TRBJ2-7,TRBV6-1,13
CASSLGGAHSYEQYF,TRBJ2-7,TRBV11-2,15
CSVDGTSGITDTQYF,TRBJ2-3,TRBV29-1,15
CASSLRQGSYNEQFF,TRBJ2-1,TRBV11-1,15
CSGIGVGYGYTF,TRBJ1-2,TRBV29-1,12
CASSQTGQGAYEQYF,TRBJ2-7,TRBV6-5,15
CASSYKQGAGELFF,TRBJ2-2,TRBV6-5,14
CASSLRAGGYEQYF,TRBJ2-7,TRBV7-6,14
CASSRGTSENEQFF,TRBJ2-1,TRBV4-1,14
CSVGGRAGYTDTQYF,TRBJ2-3,TRBV29-1,15
CSDRDSTYNEQFF,TRBJ2-1,TRBV29-1,13
CSVTQGEETQYF,TRBJ2-5,TRBV29-1,12
CSVEDPVIYGYTF,TRBJ1-2,TRBV29-1,13
CASSDSGSNYGYTF,TRBJ1-2,TRBV2,14
CANSRGRPRETQYF,TRBJ2-5,TRBV11-1,14
CASSQEAVRVTGELFF,TRBJ2-2,TRBV4-1,16
CAIGGNQPQHF,TRBJ1-5,TRBV10-3,11
CSVRDTRRYEQYF,TRBJ2-7,TRBV29-1,13
CASSLRAHEQFF,TRBJ2-1,TRBV11-2,12
CASSTGQGLGPGANVLTF,TRBJ2-6,TRBV6-5,18
CAGSIVTPGSGELFF,TRBJ2-2,TRBV11-3,15
CAWEDGATNEKPFF,TRBJ1-4,TRBV30,14
CVSSYSYADTQYF,TRBJ2-3,TRBV6-6,13
CVIRGRANTEAFF,TRBJ1-1,TRBV10-3,13
CASSVAGPPKFF,TRBJ2-1,TRBV10-2,12
CASSWDRSIETQYF,TRBJ2-5,TRBV5-6,14